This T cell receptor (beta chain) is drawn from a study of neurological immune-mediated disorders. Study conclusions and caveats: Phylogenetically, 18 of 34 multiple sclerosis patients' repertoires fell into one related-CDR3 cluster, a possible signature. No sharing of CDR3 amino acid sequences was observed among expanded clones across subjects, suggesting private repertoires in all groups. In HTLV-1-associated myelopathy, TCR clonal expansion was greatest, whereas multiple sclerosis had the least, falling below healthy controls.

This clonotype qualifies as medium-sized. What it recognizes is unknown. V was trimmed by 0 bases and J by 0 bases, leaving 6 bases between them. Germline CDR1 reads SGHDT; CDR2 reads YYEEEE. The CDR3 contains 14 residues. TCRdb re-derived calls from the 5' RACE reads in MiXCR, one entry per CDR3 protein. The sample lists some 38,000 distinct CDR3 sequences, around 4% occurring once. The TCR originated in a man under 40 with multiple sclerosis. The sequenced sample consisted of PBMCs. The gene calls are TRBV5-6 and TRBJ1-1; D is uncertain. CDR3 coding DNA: TGTGCCAGCAGCTTGGAGGGCCTGAACACTGAAGCTTTCTTT. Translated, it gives CASSLEGLNTEAFF.